The T cell receptor (beta chain) under discussion was sequenced for a study of cytomegalovirus exposure and HLA in healthy donors. V dropped 6 bases and J dropped 4; count of bases not matched to a gene: 8. The CDR3 contains 13 residues. Looked up from germline, CDR1 is GTSNPN and CDR2 is SVGIG (reference sequence). A multiplex PCR was run with 60 Vbeta primers and 13 Jbeta primers. Generated by immunoSEQ multiplex PCR, the TCRdb table keeps only in-frame clones and is missing some. Its listing shows approximately 37,000 clones. V is TRBV30 and J is TRBJ2-7; 8 nucleotides align to TRBD1. The sequence was collected from a male donor in good health and CMV-seronegative. The sequencing input was PBMCs. The CDR3 DNA is TGTGCCTGCCGGGACAGGAACACTTACGAGCAGTACTTC. This codes for CACRDRNTYEQYF.